These 29 T cell receptor beta chains originate from one sample sequenced in a study of cytomegalovirus exposure and HLA in healthy donors. The primer mix had 60 Vbeta and 13 Jbeta primers. TCRdb's copy holds only in-frame clones and misses some; the assay was immunoSEQ multiplex PCR. This sample has more than 55,000 clones, with 65% to 90% found just once. Sequenced: PBMCs. The receptors were gathered from a human donor in good health.

The genes are TRBV15 and TRBJ2-1; TRBD2 matches 7 bases. Germline V gene sequence: CDR1 LNHNV, CDR2 YYDKDF (reference sequence). The CDR3 loop spans 16 amino acids. The junction had 13 bases not matched to a gene; V was cut back by 1 base and J by 10 bases. The CDR3 coding sequence is TGTGCCACCAGCAGAGGAGAAGGGAGACTAGCTGCGGAGCAGTTCTTC. It codes for CATSRGEGRLAAEQFF.

This clone was seen only a few times. V usage is TRBV6-1 and J usage is TRBJ1-2; no clear D gene. CDR3 length equals 12 residues. V dropped 3 bases and J dropped 2 bases, with 4 bases sitting between them. From germline, CDR1 is MNHNS and CDR2 SASEGT. CDR3 sequence (DNA): TGTGCCAGCAGTGACAGAAACTATGGCTACACCTTC. It encodes CASSDRNYGYTF.

J is TRBJ1-2 and V is TRBV4-3; 9 bases match TRBD1. The trim removed 3 bases at V and 4 bases at J, leaving 6 bases unmatched. The CDR3 spans 15 residues. Looked up from germline, CDR1 is LGHNA and CDR2 is YSLEER. The CDR3 sequence: CASSQGGQGGYGYTF. The CDR3 coding sequence is TGCGCCAGCAGCCAGGGGGGACAGGGAGGCTATGGCTACACCTTC.

This rearrangement joins TRBV28 to TRBJ2-5; TRBD2 agrees at 9 bases. The germline CDR1 and CDR2 sequences are MDHEN and SYDVKM. The CDR3 runs to 15 residues. J lost 3 bases, V lost 5 bases, and 7 bases had no gene match. The CDR3 DNA reads as TGTGCCAGCAGTCCGACCCTAGCGGGAAAAGAGACCCAGTACTTC. Amino acids: CASSPTLAGKETQYF.

The gene calls are TRBV29-1 and TRBJ1-1; 8 bases are a match to TRBD1. CDR1 SQVTM and CDR2 ANQGSEA come from the germline V gene. This CDR3 has 13 residues. With 7 bases clipped from V and 0 bases from J, the junction kept 4 bases outside the gene matches. CDR3 region: CSAGTGMNTEAFF. CDR3 sequence (DNA): TGCAGCGCTGGGACAGGAATGAACACTGAAGCTTTCTTT.

This rearrangement joins TRBV18 to TRBJ2-7, with a tentative D call TRBD2 (6 bases). The CDR3 has 15 amino acids. V lost 4 bases and J 6 bases, leaving 19 bases between the germline ends. Germline lookup yields CDR1 KGHSH and CDR2 LQKENI. For the CDR3, the DNA is TGTGCCAGCTCACACCCGGGACTGATGTTTGGCGAGCAGTACTTC. It translates to CASSHPGLMFGEQYF.

The chain employs TRBV7-2 and TRBJ1-2, with 8 positions matching TRBD1. The CDR3 is 15 amino acids. Germline trimming cut 5 bases from V and 4 bases from J; bases unmatched to any gene: 9. Germline V lookup: CDR1 SGHTA, CDR2 FQGNSA. The CDR3 sequence: CASSLRTGSAYGYTF. The DNA of the CDR3 is TGTGCCAGCAGCCTCAGGACAGGGAGCGCCTATGGCTACACCTTC.

The chain joins TRBV5-6 to TRBJ2-3, with D possibly TRBD2 on 6 matching bases. V lost 0 bases, J lost 4 bases, and 24 bases lay in between. From germline, CDR1 is SGHDT and CDR2 YYEEEE. This CDR3 contains 19 residues. The CDR3 nucleotides are TGTGCCAGCAGCTTGGTTGGAGCAAGCGGGTCTGCTCTCCCAGATACGCAGTATTTT. Its translation is CASSLVGASGSALPDTQYF.

V and J are TRBV4-2 and TRBJ2-3; D not certain. In germline, CDR1 is LGHNA, CDR2 YNFKEQ. CDR3 size: 15 residues. V was trimmed by 0 bases and J by 5 bases, leaving 12 bases between them. DNA for the CDR3: TGTGCCAGCAGCCAAGATTGGTTGGCATTAGATACGCAGTATTTT. Protein sequence: CASSQDWLALDTQYF.

The chain is built from TRBV12-2 and TRBJ2-7; the table assigns TRBD2, which was not confirmed against the DNA. TRBV12-2 is classified as a pseudogene. The CDR3 covers 21 residues. DNA of the CDR3: TGTGCAAGTCGCTTAGTTTTCCCTCAACCGTTGGGCGGGAGGTGGCTATACGAGCAGTACTTC. Amino acid sequence: CASRLVFPQPLGGRWLYEQYF.

This clone was observed a handful of times. The genes are TRBV28 and TRBJ2-7; 9 bases map to TRBD2. The ends lost 3 bases at V and 6 bases at J; junction bases unmatched: 6. CDR1 and CDR2 (germline): MDHEN, SYDVKM. The CDR3 totals 14 residues. CDR3 in amino acids: CASSFPGLAFEQYF. In nucleotides, the CDR3 is TGTGCCAGCAGTTTCCCGGGACTAGCCTTCGAGCAGTACTTC.

The chain links TRBV11-2 to TRBJ2-1; D perhaps matches TRBD2 (6 bases). In germline, CDR1 is SGHAT, CDR2 FQNNGV. CDR3 length: 15 amino acids. Between the trimmed V and J ends, which lost 3 bases and 7 bases, there was a span of 16 bases. Written as DNA, the CDR3 is TGTGCCAGCAGCTTTCTTACGGGAGTAAGTAATGAGCAGTTCTTC. Amino acids: CASSFLTGVSNEQFF.

The chain combines TRBV28 with TRBJ2-5; 7 bases are shared with TRBD1. This CDR3 is 15 amino acids long. Germline V gives CDR1 MDHEN, CDR2 SYDVKM. V shed 5 bases, J shed 7 bases, and the junction held 13 bases outside the gene matches. The CDR3 DNA reads as TGTGCCAGCAGTAGCGGACAGGCCCCGAGGGGGACCCAGTACTTC. Its translation is CASSSGQAPRGTQYF.

This chain joins TRBV19 and TRBJ2-3; 8 nucleotides agree with TRBD2. Germline V CDR1 and CDR2: LNHDA, SQIVND (reference sequence). The CDR3 has 14 amino acids. Germline trimming cut 5 bases from V and 2 bases from J; bases unmatched to any gene: 3. CDR3 protein: CASSVAGYTDTQYF. DNA of the CDR3: TGTGCCAGTAGTGTAGCGGGGTACACAGATACGCAGTATTTT.

This clone was found once. The V gene is TRBV14, the J gene TRBJ2-5; tentative D call: TRBD1 (5 bases). Germline-derived CDR1 and CDR2 are SGHDN and FVKESK. CDR3 length: 15 residues. V lost 0 bases to trimming and J lost 5 bases, with 13 bases between them. In nucleotides, the CDR3 is TGTGCCAGCAGCCAAGACCTGACAGTGGGGGAGACCCAGTACTTC. This codes for CASSQDLTVGETQYF.

V gene TRBV27 combines with J gene TRBJ2-6, with D possibly being TRBD1 (5 bases). V gave up 5 bases and J gave up 2 bases, with 10 bases separating them. Per germline, CDR1 MNHEY and CDR2 SMNVEV (reference sequence). The CDR3 length is 15 residues. The CDR3 loop reads CASSPRQPGANVLTF. CDR3 in DNA: TGTGCCAGCAGTCCTCGACAGCCTGGGGCCAACGTCCTGACTTTC.

The chain recombines TRBV5-4 with TRBJ2-5, with D tentatively TRBD1 (5 bases). The CDR3 spans 13 residues. Trimming removed 6 bases from V and 1 base from J, with 10 bases in between. Germline values: CDR1 SGHNT, CDR2 YYREEE (reference sequence). The CDR3 region has the DNA TGTGCCAGCACTCAAGGGGCCCAAGAGACCCAGTACTTC. This sequence encodes CASTQGAQETQYF.

This sequence joins TRBV5-5 and TRBJ2-7; possible D gene TRBD2, 5 bases. The CDR3 runs 13 residues. The V and J ends lost 2 bases and 6 bases respectively, with 12 bases between them. Germline V gene lookup returns CDR1 SGHKS and CDR2 YYEKEE (reference sequence). CDR3 sequence: CASSFGVLGEQYF. In DNA form, the CDR3 reads TGTGCCAGCAGCTTCGGGGTTTTGGGCGAGCAGTACTTC.

The chain carries TRBV11-3 and TRBJ2-7; TRBD1 agrees at 8 bases. Germline V gene data show CDR1 as SGHNT and CDR2 as YENEEA. The V segment lost 3 bases and the J segment 3 bases; nucleotides outside the gene matches: 10. CDR3 length equals 16 residues. CDR3 region: CASSLGQVERGYEQYF. DNA for the CDR3: TGTGCCAGCAGCTTGGGACAGGTTGAGAGGGGCTACGAGCAGTACTTC. Combining the CDR3 with reference TRBV11-3 and TRBJ2-7 gives the whole variable domain EAGVVQSPRYKIIEKKQPVAFWCNPISGHNTLYWYLQNLGQGPELLIRYENEEAVDDSQLPKDRFSAERLKGVDSTLKIQPAELGDSAVYLCASSLGQVERGYEQYFGPGTRLTVT.

This chain joins TRBV28 and TRBJ2-7, with 7 bases that match TRBD1. CDR3 length equals 14 residues. Per germline, CDR1 MDHEN and CDR2 SYDVKM. The junction had 8 bases not matched to a gene; V was cut back by 5 bases and J by 4 bases. The CDR3 here is CASSTQTGKYEQYF. The CDR3, as DNA: TGTGCCAGCAGTACCCAGACAGGGAAGTACGAGCAGTACTTC.

The CDR3 DNA follows: TGTGCCTGGAGTAGGGGTCAGGGAAAACAGCCCCAGCATTTT. Its translation: CAWSRGQGKQPQHF. The V and J genes are TRBV30 and TRBJ1-5, with a possible D match to TRBD1 (5 bases). CDR1 is GTSNPN, CDR2 SVGIG, per germline (reference sequence). Trimming removed 2 bases at V and 7 bases at J, with 15 bases between. The CDR3 is 14 amino acids.

This chain joins TRBV11-3 and TRBJ2-1, with a weak D call TRBD2 (5 bases). Germline V lookup: CDR1 SGHNT, CDR2 YENEEA. The V end was cut by 6 bases, the J end by 9 bases, with 12 bases between. The length of the CDR3 is 12 residues. As DNA, the CDR3 is TGTGCCAGCAGTTCAACTAGAACTGAGCAGTTCTTC. Residues: CASSSTRTEQFF.

This chain uses TRBV7-9 with TRBJ1-2; 12 nucleotides line up with TRBD1. Germline V gives CDR1 SEHNR, CDR2 FQNEAQ (reference sequence). This CDR3 spans 15 amino acids. The V segment lost 4 bases and the J segment 5 bases; nucleotides outside the gene matches: 5. Written as DNA, the CDR3 is TGTGCCAGCAGCTCAGGGGACAGGGGGCTTTATGGCTACACCTTC. It encodes CASSSGDRGLYGYTF.

This chain joins TRBV4-2 and TRBJ2-5; perhaps TRBD2 as D (6 bases). This CDR3 is built from 15 residues. CDR1 and CDR2 from the germline V gene are LGHNA and YNFKEQ. V shed 0 bases and J shed 9 bases, with 17 bases lying between them. DNA for the CDR3: TGTGCCAGCAGCCAAGAGGGAGGTCTCAACGGGGCCCAGTACTTC. Translated, it gives CASSQEGGLNGAQYF.

The V gene is TRBV7-9, the J gene TRBJ1-2, with D maybe TRBD1 (6 bases). V shed 6 bases and J shed 5 bases, with 16 bases lying between them. Germline V CDR1 and CDR2: SEHNR, FQNEAQ (reference sequence). This CDR3 has 14 amino acids. CDR3 nucleotides: TGTGCCAGCAGGTCCGGCACAGGGAGATATGGCTACACCTTC. Residues: CASRSGTGRYGYTF.

This clone was observed a few times. The chain links TRBV7-9 to TRBJ1-2; no definite D call. V was clipped by 5 bases and J by 5 bases, with 12 bases between them. The CDR3 sequence is 13 residues long. Per germline, CDR1 SEHNR and CDR2 FQNEAQ (reference sequence). The CDR3, as DNA: TGTGCCAGCAGCCCCCCGGGTCTATATGGCTACACCTTC. Its protein product is CASSPPGLYGYTF. The complete variable domain, with remaining parts taken from reference TRBV7-9 and TRBJ1-2, reads DTGVSQNPRHKITKRGQNVTFRCDPISEHNRLYWYRQTLGQGPEFLTYFQNEAQLEKSRLLSDRFSAERPKGSFSTLEIQRTEQGDSAMYLCASSPPGLYGYTFGSGTRLTVV.

The CDR3 loop reads CASSWGTGWNEQFF. CDR3 bases: TGTGCCAGCAGCTGGGGGACAGGGTGGAATGAGCAGTTCTTC. The chain links TRBV11-2 to TRBJ2-1; 9 bases agree with TRBD1. V gave up 4 bases and J gave up 7 bases; unmatched junction bases: 5. The CDR3 has 14 amino acids. Germline V gene sequence: CDR1 SGHAT, CDR2 FQNNGV.

The chain is built from TRBV7-9 and TRBJ2-7; no definite D call. Trimming shortened V by 2 bases and J by 3 bases, and 5 bases separated the two germline ends. The CDR3 runs to 12 residues. Germline CDR1 is SEHNR and CDR2 is FQNEAQ (reference sequence). The CDR3 DNA follows: TGTGCCAGCAGCTTAATCTACTACGAGCAGTACTTC. Translation gives CASSLIYYEQYF. Looking up the rest from reference TRBV7-9 and TRBJ2-7 gives the full variable domain: DTGVSQNPRHKITKRGQNVTFRCDPISEHNRLYWYRQTLGQGPEFLTYFQNEAQLEKSRLLSDRFSAERPKGSFSTLEIQRTEQGDSAMYLCASSLIYYEQYFGPGTRLTVT.

This chain links TRBV4-1 with TRBJ2-2; D gene ambiguous. The CDR3 runs to 14 residues. Per germline, CDR1 MGHRA and CDR2 YSYEKL. V shed 1 base and J shed 2 bases, with 5 bases lying between them. CDR3 in amino acids: CASSQVQNTGELFF. The DNA of the CDR3 is TGCGCCAGCAGCCAAGTTCAAAACACCGGGGAGCTGTTTTTT.